This record looks at one T cell receptor (beta chain) sequence and its context. What it recognizes is unknown. The data were obtained in a study of CD4+ T cells in melanoma. Study results and caveats: Diverse differentiation states were reported for melanoma neoantigen-specific CD4+ T cells. CD8+ T cell, macrophage and B cell function reportedly correlated with neoantigen-specific CD4+ T cells.

The data were produced by immunoSEQ multiplex PCR, yet TCRdb's version contains in-frame clones alone and is incomplete. The sample contains 20,000 to 25,000 clones, approximately 78% of which appear only once. This TCR derives from a human donor with melanoma.

CDR3 sequence: CASSLGINSPLHF. The CDR3 DNA sequence: TGCGCCAGCAGCTTGGGCATTAATTCACCCCTCCACTTT. The gene calls are TRBV5-1 and TRBJ1-6; D remains ambiguous. The germline CDR1 and CDR2 sequences are SGHRS and YFSETQ. Deletions cut 0 bases from V and 6 bases from J, with 4 bases between. This CDR3 has 13 residues.